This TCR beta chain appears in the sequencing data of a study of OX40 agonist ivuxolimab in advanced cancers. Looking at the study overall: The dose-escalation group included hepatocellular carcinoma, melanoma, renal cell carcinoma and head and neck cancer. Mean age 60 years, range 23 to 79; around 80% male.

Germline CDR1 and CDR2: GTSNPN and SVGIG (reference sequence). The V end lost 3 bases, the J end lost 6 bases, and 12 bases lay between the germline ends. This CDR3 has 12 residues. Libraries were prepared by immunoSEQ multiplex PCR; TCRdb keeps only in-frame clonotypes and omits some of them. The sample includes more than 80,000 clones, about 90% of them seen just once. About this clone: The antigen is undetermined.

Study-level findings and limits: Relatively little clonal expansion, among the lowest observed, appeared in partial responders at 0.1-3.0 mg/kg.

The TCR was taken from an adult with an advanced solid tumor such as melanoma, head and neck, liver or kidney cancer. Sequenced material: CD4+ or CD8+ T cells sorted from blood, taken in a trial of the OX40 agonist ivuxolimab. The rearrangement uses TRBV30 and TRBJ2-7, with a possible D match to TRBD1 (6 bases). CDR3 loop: CAWRGVGGEQYF. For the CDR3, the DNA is TGTGCCTGGAGAGGGGTAGGGGGCGAGCAGTACTTC.